These 24 T cell receptor beta chains originate from one sample sequenced in a study of T cell clonality in common variable immunodeficiency. General study findings and limits: In common variable immunodeficiency, TCR beta chains reportedly carried fewer deletions and N-nucleotide insertions.

These receptors are not linked to any known antigen. Produced via immunoSEQ multiplex PCR; TCRdb's table is partial and in-frame only. Singletons are absent from the sample, which has tens of thousands of clones. The sample taken for sequencing was peripheral blood mononuclear cells. These receptors all come from a human donor with common variable immunodeficiency.

This clone occurred many times. Read coverage stops 3 residues before the CDR3 terminus; the germline J gene supplies the remainder. The V call is TRBV4-2, the J call TRBJ2-1, with TRBD2 identical over 9 bases. The J segment lost 2 bases and the V segment lost 3 bases, leaving 8 bases of the junction unmatched. Germline assignment: CDR1 LGHNA and CDR2 YNFKEQ. The CDR3 covers 17 residues. CDR3: CASSQGRSGGTYNEQFF. CDR3 bases read: TGTGCCAGCAGCCAGGGCCGAAGCGGGGGGACCTACAATGAG.

This clone was detected many times. The read is 3 residues too short to cover the CDR3 end, so that end is filled in from the germline J gene. The chain couples TRBV5-6 to TRBJ2-5; 8 nucleotides align to TRBD2. V was clipped by 4 bases and J by 2 bases; unmatched bases: 7. The CDR3 totals 15 residues. Germline V gene sequence: CDR1 SGHDT, CDR2 YYEEEE. The DNA read from the CDR3 is TGTGCCAGCAGCCTCCGCGGGGGGACTCAAGAGACC. Its translation: CASSLRGGTQET. The entire CDR3 is CASSLRGGTQETQYF.

This clone was seen ten or more times. The read halts 3 residues ahead of the CDR3 end, with the missing end drawn from the germline J gene. The chain combines TRBV19 with TRBJ1-2; 7 bases line up with TRBD1. The CDR3 has 17 amino acids. The J segment lost 5 bases and the V segment lost 3 bases, leaving 15 bases of the junction unmatched. The germline gives CDR1 LNHDA, CDR2 SQIVND (reference sequence). The covered CDR3 bases are TGTGCCAGTAGTATCCACCTCCAACCGGGACAGTTTTATGGC. This translates into CASSIHLQPGQFYG. The whole CDR3 protein reads CASSIHLQPGQFYGYTF.

This clone was picked up many times. A junction boundary mismatches the germline segment, possibly from a read error. The CDR3 end is not reached by the read, which stops 3 residues before it; the germline J gene fills it in. The chain joins TRBV4-2 to TRBJ2-3, with 9 positions matching TRBD2. In germline, CDR1 is LGHNA, CDR2 YNFKEQ. CDR3 length: 17 amino acids. CDR3 sequence: CASSQDPRGGPDATQYF. The covered CDR3 bases are TGCGCCAGCAGCCAAGATCCGCGGGGGGGCCCGGATGCTACG.

There are many counts of this clone. The read falls 3 residues short of the CDR3 end, and the missing part is taken from the germline J gene. The chain combines TRBV15 with TRBJ2-3; 8 bases match TRBD1. Germline-derived CDR1 and CDR2 are LNHNV and YYDKDF (reference sequence). V lost 3 bases, J lost 4 bases, and 3 bases stayed unmatched. There are 14 residues in the CDR3. The DNA read from the CDR3 is TGTGCCACCAGCAGGGGGACAGGACCAGATACG. It encodes CATSRGTGPDT. The entire CDR3 sequence reads CATSRGTGPDTQYF.

This clone has more than one count but fewer than ten. From the germline J gene comes the end of the CDR3, since the read stops 3 residues before it. The chain employs TRBV10-2 and TRBJ2-7; 7 bases are a match to TRBD1. CDR3 size: 16 residues. V was pared by 3 bases and J by 0 bases, with 8 bases of the junction left unmatched. Germline values: CDR1 WSHSY, CDR2 SAAADI. CDR3 residues: CASSELGQPSSYEQYF. The covered CDR3 bases are TGCGCCAGCAGTGAATTGGGACAGCCAAGCTCCTACGAG.

Ten or more counts support this clone. Coverage ceases 3 residues before the CDR3 finishes, and the germline J gene fills in the end. V gene TRBV19 combines with J gene TRBJ2-7, with D maybe TRBD1 (5 bases). The CDR3 spans 14 residues. V was trimmed by 1 base and J by 2 bases, leaving 9 bases between them. From germline, CDR1 is LNHDA and CDR2 SQIVND (reference sequence). The sequenced part of the CDR3 DNA is TGTGCCAGTAGTATAGCGACAGACGCCTACGAG. Protein sequence: CASSIATDAYE. The entire CDR3 protein reads CASSIATDAYEQYF.

Many counts were recorded for this clone. From the germline J gene comes the end of the CDR3, since the read stops 3 residues before it. J is TRBJ2-2 and V is TRBV19, with 7 positions matching TRBD1. This CDR3 comprises 12 residues. The V gene end was trimmed by 7 bases and the J gene end by 7 bases; junction bases not matched to a gene: 3. CDR1 and CDR2 (germline): LNHDA, SQIVND (reference sequence). Partial CDR3 DNA: TGTGCCAGTACCAGGGGGAACGGGGAG. Translation gives CASTRGNGE. The full CDR3 sequence reads CASTRGNGELFF. Based on the CDR3 plus reference TRBV19 and TRBJ2-2, the full variable domain is DGGITQSPKYLFRKEGQNVTLSCEQNLNHDAMYWYRQDPGQGLRLIYYSQIVNDFQKGDIAEGYSVSREKKESFPLTVTSAQKNPTAFYLCASTRGNGELFFGEGSRLTVL.

This clone was seen many times. The read finishes 3 residues shy of the CDR3 end, and the germline J gene is used to complete it. This chain joins TRBV5-1 and TRBJ2-7; TRBD1 matches 11 bases. CDR3 size: 15 residues. Germline-derived CDR1 and CDR2 are SGHRS and YFSETQ. The V gene end was trimmed by 4 bases and the J gene end by 6 bases; junction bases not matched to a gene: 9. The sequenced part of the CDR3 DNA is TGCGCCAGCAGCAACGGACAGGGGGCGTTTGCCGAG. Translation: CASSNGQGAFAE. The CDR3 in its entirety is CASSNGQGAFAEQYF.

At least ten counts were recorded for this clone. CDR3 DNA, as far as it was read: TGTGCCAGCAGTGCACTAGGAACCCTAGAGACC. It specifies CASSALGTLET. The full CDR3 protein is CASSALGTLETQYF. The genes are TRBV2 and TRBJ2-5; a weak D match, TRBD2 (5 bases). The CDR3 end is not reached by the read, which stops 3 residues before it; the germline J gene fills it in. Trimming pared 4 bases from V and 4 bases from J, leaving 13 bases between. The germline CDR1 and CDR2 sequences are SNHLY and FYNNEI. This CDR3 comprises 14 residues.

This clone was seen ten or more times. The read finishes 3 residues shy of the CDR3 end, and the germline J gene is used to complete it. The chain carries TRBV7-2 and TRBJ2-4, with 12 bases aligning to TRBD2. CDR3 length equals 18 residues. The germline V gene encodes CDR1 SGHTA and CDR2 FQGNSA. The V and J ends lost 0 bases and 2 bases, in that order; junction bases with no gene match: 5. The part of the CDR3 DNA that was read is TGTGCCAGCAGCTTAGCCTGGGGGACTAGCGGGCCCAAAAACATT. Protein: CASSLAWGTSGPKNI. In full, the CDR3 reads CASSLAWGTSGPKNIQYF.

In its sample, this clone was seen many times. The CDR3 end lies 3 residues beyond the end of the read and is filled in from the germline J gene. The chain combines TRBV7-8 with TRBJ2-7; perhaps TRBD2 as D (5 bases). The V gene lost 5 bases and the J gene lost 4 bases, with 12 bases spanning the gap. The CDR3 loop spans 13 amino acids. Germline CDR1 is SGHVS and CDR2 is FQNEAQ. The CDR3 DNA, read in part, is TGTGCCAGCAGCCTACCTAGCAGTTACGAG. Its translation: CASSLPSSYE. The entire CDR3 sequence reads CASSLPSSYEQYF. The variable domain in full, with the rest retrieved from reference TRBV7-8 and TRBJ2-7, is GAGVSQSPRYKVAKRGQDVALRCDPISGHVSLFWYQQALGQGPEFLTYFQNEAQLDKSGLPSDRFFAERPEGSVSTLKIQRTQQEDSAVYLCASSLPSSYEQYFGPGTRLTVT.

This clone was counted at least ten times. Coverage ceases 3 residues before the CDR3 finishes, and the germline J gene fills in the end. The chain has TRBV4-2 and TRBJ2-5; D is unclear. Germline values: CDR1 LGHNA, CDR2 YNFKEQ. This CDR3 comprises 14 residues. Trimming removed 0 bases from V and 3 bases from J, with 8 bases in between. The CDR3 sequence is CASSQDWRKETQYF. The part of the CDR3 DNA that was read is TGTGCCAGCAGCCAAGATTGGCGGAAAGAGACC.

This clone was seen many times. The read ends 3 residues early relative to the CDR3; the germline J gene fills the gap. The chain is built from TRBV5-5 and TRBJ2-7; D is unclear. CDR1 and CDR2 from the germline V gene are SGHKS and YYEKEE (reference sequence). V was trimmed by 4 bases and J by 0 bases, leaving 8 bases between them. This CDR3 has 13 residues. CDR3 protein: CASSHSSSYEQYF. Incomplete CDR3 DNA: TGTGCCAGCAGCCACTCAAGCTCCTACGAG.

To note about this clone: Read data end 3 residues before the CDR3 end; the end is taken from the germline J gene. The chain employs TRBV19 and TRBJ1-2; 7 bases agree with TRBD1. Germline assignment: CDR1 LNHDA and CDR2 SQIVND (reference sequence). The CDR3 has 16 residues. CDR3 residues: CASNSGTDGAAGGYTF. The part of the CDR3 DNA that was read is TGTGCCAGTAACTCCGGGACAGACGGGGCCGCGGGAGGC.

This clone was seen repeatedly, ten times or more. Read coverage stops 3 residues before the CDR3 terminus; the germline J gene supplies the remainder. This chain connects TRBV5-6 to TRBJ2-1; TRBD1 aligns across 10 bases. The CDR3 extends over 15 amino acids. Trimming cost V 3 bases and J 6 bases; bases outside gene matches: 6. Germline V gene sequence: CDR1 SGHDT, CDR2 YYEEEE. The DNA read from the CDR3 is TGTGCCAGCAGCTGGGGGACAGGGGACATCAATGAG. Amino acid sequence: CASSWGTGDINE. The entire CDR3 protein reads CASSWGTGDINEQFF.

This clone appeared many times. Read sequence stops 3 residues before the CDR3 end, and the germline J gene provides the missing end. The V call is TRBV29-1, the J call TRBJ2-7; the match to TRBD1 covers 8 bases. The CDR3 runs 13 residues. The V segment lost 1 base and the J segment 2 bases; nucleotides outside the gene matches: 1. Germline loops: CDR1 SQVTM, CDR2 ANQGSEA. The covered CDR3 bases are TGCAGCGTTGAAGGGACAGGGACCTACGAG. Translating gives CSVEGTGTYE. The full CDR3 is CSVEGTGTYEQYF.

Notes on this clone: The sequence runs out 3 residues before the end of the CDR3; the remainder is reconstructed from the germline J gene. This CDR3 is also generated by other DNA sequences in the sample. J is TRBJ1-1 and V is TRBV5-1; tentatively, D is TRBD1 (6 bases). This CDR3 region has 16 residues. Per germline, CDR1 SGHRS and CDR2 YFSETQ. Deletions cut 3 bases from V and 2 bases from J, with 17 bases between. The CDR3 sequence is CASSSGMGASNTEAFF. CDR3 DNA (partial): TGCGCCAGCAGCTCGGGAATGGGGGCGAGTAACACTGAA.

This clone has at least ten counts. This CDR3 is CASSADRGGRKGGYTF. Incomplete CDR3 DNA: TGTGCCAGCAGTGCGGACAGGGGGGGCCGGAAGGGTGGC. V is TRBV6-1 and J is TRBJ1-2; TRBD1 matches 10 bases. The CDR3 end falls 3 residues outside the read, so it is completed with the germline J gene. The CDR3 has 16 residues. V was pared by 4 bases and J by 7 bases, with 12 bases of the junction left unmatched. CDR1 MNHNS and CDR2 SASEGT come from the germline V gene.

This clone was seen ten or more times. The read finishes 3 residues shy of the CDR3 end, and the germline J gene is used to complete it. The chain has TRBV5-4 and TRBJ1-2; D perhaps matches TRBD1 (5 bases). This CDR3 region has 12 residues. The germline V gene encodes CDR1 SGHNT and CDR2 YYREEE (reference sequence). Deletions cut 4 bases from V and 6 bases from J, with 10 bases between. Incomplete CDR3 DNA: TGTGCCAGCAGCGTCGGGGGAGATGGC. Protein sequence: CASSVGGDG. In full, the CDR3 is CASSVGGDGYTF. Full variable domain (outside the CDR3, taken from reference TRBV5-4 and TRBJ1-2): ETGVTQSPTHLIKTRGQQVTLRCSSQSGHNTVSWYQQALGQGPQFIFQYYREEENGRGNFPPRFSGLQFPNYSSELNVNALELDDSALYLCASSVGGDGYTFGSGTRLTVV.

This clone has at least ten counts. The read terminates 3 residues before the CDR3 end, so the remaining end is supplied by the germline J gene. The chain couples TRBV12-5 to TRBJ2-7, with 8 nucleotides matching TRBD1. J gave up 6 bases and V 6 bases, and 1 base lay outside the gene matches. The CDR3 is made up of 11 amino acids. The V gene's germline CDR1 is LGHNT and CDR2 FRNRAP. The DNA read from the CDR3 is TGTGCTAGTGGCCAGGGGGCCGAG. Its protein is CASGQGAE. The entire CDR3 is CASGQGAEQYF.

This clone was detected ten times or more. The read finishes 3 residues shy of the CDR3 end, and the germline J gene is used to complete it. The chain combines TRBV6-2 or TRBV6-3 with TRBJ2-7; D possibly corresponds to TRBD2 (7 bases). This CDR3 is 17 amino acids long. Trimming took 5 bases from V and 0 from J, leaving 20 bases between them. From germline, CDR1 is MNHEY and CDR2 SVGEGT. This chain's CDR3 is CASSPNWGRGPSYEQYF. The DNA read from the CDR3 is TGTGCCAGCAGTCCGAATTGGGGGCGGGGGCCCTCCTACGAG.

This clone was counted at least ten times. The read ends 3 residues shy of where the CDR3 ends; the end is completed using the germline J gene. This specimen includes other DNA sequences encoding the same CDR3. The gene calls are TRBV20-1 and TRBJ1-2, with 8 bases fitting TRBD1. Losses at the gene ends were 5 bases for V and 1 base for J; bases not matched to a gene: 3. The CDR3 spans 13 residues. Per germline, CDR1 DFQATT and CDR2 SNEGSKA (reference sequence). The CDR3: CSAGTGDNYGYTF. CDR3 DNA, as far as it was read: TGCAGTGCTGGGACAGGTGATAACTATGGC.

This clone showed up many times. From the germline J gene comes the end of the CDR3, since the read stops 3 residues before it. The chain carries TRBV7-9 and TRBJ1-2, with D unresolved. Germline assignment: CDR1 SEHNR and CDR2 FQNEAQ (reference sequence). V was shortened by 1 base and J by 6 bases, with 6 bases between the two germline ends. There are 12 residues in the CDR3. The CDR3 is CASSLVVDGYTF. The CDR3 bases that were read are TGTGCCAGCAGCTTAGTAGTCGATGGC.